This passage covers 21 T cell receptor beta chains from one sample sequenced in a study of radiation and T cells in renal cell carcinoma. Time point indicated: blood 2 weeks post-SBRT. Treatment given: 15 Gy SBRT to primary tumor, nephrectomy 4 weeks later. Method: immunoSEQ multiplex PCR; TCRdb's copy keeps in-frame clones and lacks some. The sample includes tens of thousands of clones, 65% to 90% of them seen just once. The source material was blood, sampled from a patient whose treatment included radiotherapy and nephrectomy. The receptors here all came from a woman aged 45-60 years with renal cell carcinoma.

The chain carries TRBV6-5 and TRBJ1-2, with D hard to call. The germline gives CDR1 MNHEY, CDR2 SVGAGI. Trimming cost V 5 bases and J 6 bases, with 7 bases left between them. The CDR3 has 11 amino acids. CDR3 nucleotide sequence: TGTGCCAGCAGTCCGCTTGATGGCTACACCTTC. Its translation: CASSPLDGYTF.

The gene calls are TRBV4-1 and TRBJ2-2, with D unclear. The germline V gene encodes CDR1 MGHRA and CDR2 YSYEKL. This CDR3 contains 14 residues. Trimming removed 2 bases from V and 5 bases from J, with 9 bases in between. CDR3 sequence reads: CASSQPLETGELFF. CDR3 sequence (DNA): TGCGCCAGCAGCCAACCTCTAGAGACCGGGGAGCTGTTTTTT.

The chain combines TRBV5-4 with TRBJ2-1, with 10 bases identical to TRBD2. Trimming removed 5 bases from V and 6 bases from J; junction bases left unmatched: 8. The CDR3 consists of 15 residues. From germline, CDR1 is SGHNT and CDR2 YYREEE (reference sequence). The chain's CDR3 is CASRTGTSEPNEQFF. The CDR3 DNA is TGTGCCAGCAGGACCGGGACTAGCGAGCCCAATGAGCAGTTCTTC. The full variable domain, with the rest looked up from reference TRBV5-4 and TRBJ2-1, is ETGVTQSPTHLIKTRGQQVTLRCSSQSGHNTVSWYQQALGQGPQFIFQYYREEENGRGNFPPRFSGLQFPNYSSELNVNALELDDSALYLCASRTGTSEPNEQFFGPGTRLTVL.

This clone was recorded once. The J gene is TRBJ1-5, the V gene TRBV5-4; unclear D gene. This CDR3 is 15 amino acids long. Germline V gene data show CDR1 as SGHNT and CDR2 as YYREEE (reference sequence). Deletions cut 4 bases from V and 1 base from J, with 12 bases between. This CDR3 reads CASSNDGRSNQPQHF. In DNA form, the CDR3 reads TGTGCCAGCAGCAACGACGGACGGAGCAATCAGCCCCAGCATTTT.

The rearrangement joins TRBV19 to TRBJ2-7, with TRBD1 identical over 10 bases. The CDR3 consists of 18 residues. Looked up from germline, CDR1 is LNHDA and CDR2 is SQIVND (reference sequence). J gave up 4 bases and V 8 bases, and 20 bases lay outside the gene matches. The CDR3 DNA reads as TGTGCCAGTCGTCAGGCCGCTTATGGACAGGGGGTCCTATACGAGCAGTACTTC. Translated: CASRQAAYGQGVLYEQYF.

The V gene is TRBV25-1, the J gene TRBJ2-4, with 11 bases that match TRBD2. This CDR3 is built from 16 residues. V gave up 3 bases and J gave up 2 bases; unmatched junction bases: 3. Germline V gene lookup returns CDR1 MGHDK and CDR2 SYGVNS. Here the CDR3 reads CASSDRTSGPKNIQYF. CDR3 sequence (DNA): TGTGCCAGCAGTGACAGGACTAGCGGGCCCAAAAACATTCAGTACTTC.

This chain links TRBV6-1 with TRBJ2-2, with 7 bases lining up with TRBD1. Per the germline V gene, CDR1 is MNHNS and CDR2 is SASEGT. The junction had 16 bases not matched to a gene; V was cut back by 7 bases and J by 14 bases. The CDR3 is 14 amino acids. The CDR3 sequence: CASISRPGQTHLFF. Here the CDR3 DNA reads TGTGCCAGCATCTCCCGCCCGGGACAGACCCACCTGTTTTTT.

V and J are TRBV5-6 and TRBJ1-5, with D unclear. The CDR3 extends over 17 amino acids. Germline lookup yields CDR1 SGHDT and CDR2 YYEEEE. Trimming cost V 4 bases and J 0 bases, with 17 bases left between them. The CDR3 is CASSIYRRINSNQPQHF. CDR3 bases: TGTGCCAGCAGCATCTATCGCAGGATAAATAGCAATCAGCCCCAGCATTTT.

The J gene is TRBJ2-3, the V gene TRBV5-1; 10 bases map to TRBD1. CDR1 is SGHRS, CDR2 YFSETQ, per germline. The J segment lost 5 bases and the V segment lost 0 bases, leaving 6 bases of the junction unmatched. The CDR3 is 16 amino acids. As DNA, the CDR3 is TGCGCCAGCAGCTTGGGGACAGGGGGAAGTGAAGATACGCAGTATTTT. Its translation: CASSLGTGGSEDTQYF. The full variable domain, rest sourced from reference TRBV5-1 and TRBJ2-3, is KAGVTQTPRYLIKTRGQQVTLSCSPISGHRSVSWYQQTPGQGLQFLFEYFSETQRNKGNFPGRFSGRQFSNSRSEMNVSTLELGDSALYLCASSLGTGGSEDTQYFGPGTRLTVL.

V and J are TRBV5-1 and TRBJ1-1, with D unclear. V lost 2 bases and J lost 0, with 8 bases in between. The CDR3 has 14 amino acids. The germline V gene has CDR1 SGHRS and CDR2 YFSETQ. The CDR3, as DNA: TGCGCCAGCAGCTTTACGGATTTGAACACTGAAGCTTTCTTT. This encodes CASSFTDLNTEAFF. Supplemented by reference TRBV5-1 and TRBJ1-1, the full variable domain reads KAGVTQTPRYLIKTRGQQVTLSCSPISGHRSVSWYQQTPGQGLQFLFEYFSETQRNKGNFPGRFSGRQFSNSRSEMNVSTLELGDSALYLCASSFTDLNTEAFFGQGTRLTVV.

This rearrangement joins TRBV7-2 to TRBJ2-3; D is unresolved. This CDR3 is 13 amino acids long. Germline V gene data show CDR1 as SGHTA and CDR2 as FQGNSA. Trimming shortened V by 5 bases and J by 6 bases, and 12 bases separated the two germline ends. DNA for the CDR3: TGTGCCAGCAGCCCCCAGGCGTATGATACGCAGTATTTT. This encodes CASSPQAYDTQYF. The complete variable domain, with remaining parts taken from reference TRBV7-2 and TRBJ2-3, reads GAGVSQSPSNKVTEKGKDVELRCDPISGHTALYWYRQSLGQGLEFLIYFQGNSAPDKSGLPSDRFSAERTGGSVSTLTIQRTQQEDSAVYLCASSPQAYDTQYFGPGTRLTVL.

The rearrangement joins TRBV6-5 to TRBJ1-1; a possible D gene is TRBD1 (6 bases). In germline, CDR1 is MNHEY, CDR2 SVGAGI. With 0 bases removed from V and 3 bases from J, the gap between germline ends came to 8 bases. The length of the CDR3 is 14 residues. The CDR3 nucleotides are TGTGCCAGCAGTTACTCGCGGACAGACACTGAAGCTTTCTTT. It yields the protein CASSYSRTDTEAFF.

The rearrangement uses TRBV27 and TRBJ2-1; 10 bases are shared with TRBD1. This CDR3 has 16 residues. V lost 8 bases to trimming and J lost 6 bases; unmatched junction nucleotides: 13. The germline CDR1 and CDR2 sequences are MNHEY and SMNVEV (reference sequence). The CDR3 DNA reads as TGTGCCAGCCGCCCAAGATCCGGGACAGGGGCCAATGAGCAGTTCTTC. Translation gives CASRPRSGTGANEQFF.

The chain has TRBV19 and TRBJ2-3; the D is unclear. Trimming took off 0 bases at V and 3 bases at J, with 13 bases between the two ends. This CDR3 comprises 16 residues. Germline CDR1 and CDR2: LNHDA and SQIVND (reference sequence). In DNA form, the CDR3 reads TGTGCCAGTAGTATAGAGGTCCGCCCTAGGACAGATACGCAGTATTTT. It codes for CASSIEVRPRTDTQYF. Looking up the rest from reference TRBV19 and TRBJ2-3 gives the full variable domain: DGGITQSPKYLFRKEGQNVTLSCEQNLNHDAMYWYRQDPGQGLRLIYYSQIVNDFQKGDIAEGYSVSREKKESFPLTVTSAQKNPTAFYLCASSIEVRPRTDTQYFGPGTRLTVL.

The genes are TRBV5-6 and TRBJ1-3; D not certain. V was cut by 4 bases and J by 4 bases, with 9 bases left in between. CDR1 and CDR2 (germline): SGHDT, YYEEEE. CDR3 length: 13 residues. For the CDR3, the DNA is TGTGCCAGCAGCATTTTCCCGGGAAACACCATATATTTT. Protein sequence: CASSIFPGNTIYF.

This chain connects TRBV2 to TRBJ2-1; 15 bases are a match to TRBD2. The CDR3 is made up of 15 amino acids. With V trimmed by 6 bases and J by 4 bases, 1 base remained unmatched. Per germline, CDR1 SNHLY and CDR2 FYNNEI. CDR3 loop: CASRGTSGGYNEQFF. The CDR3 DNA reads TGTGCCAGCAGGGGGACTAGCGGGGGGTACAATGAGCAGTTCTTC.

V usage is TRBV10-2 and J usage is TRBJ2-5; tentative D call: TRBD1 (6 bases). Per the germline V gene, CDR1 is WSHSY and CDR2 is SAAADI. Deletions cut 5 bases from V and 5 bases from J, with 12 bases between. The CDR3 runs to 13 residues. The CDR3 region has the DNA TGCGCCAGCAGTCAGGGGTCGGGGGAGACCCAGTACTTC. Translation gives CASSQGSGETQYF.

This rearrangement joins TRBV28 to TRBJ1-3; D gene ambiguous. The CDR3 is made up of 15 amino acids. V was trimmed by 7 bases and J by 3 bases, leaving 16 bases between them. Germline CDR1 is MDHEN and CDR2 is SYDVKM. The CDR3: CASNHKAAGGNTIYF. CDR3 coding DNA: TGTGCCAGCAATCATAAGGCAGCGGGTGGAAACACCATATATTTT.

The chain is built from TRBV29-1 and TRBJ2-5; 7 bases are a match to TRBD1. There are 13 residues in the CDR3. Germline CDR1 SQVTM, CDR2 ANQGSEA. V shed 3 bases and J 6 bases; nucleotides not matched to a gene: 7. The CDR3 here is CSVDRQGSQTQYF. Here the CDR3 DNA reads TGCAGCGTTGATCGACAGGGATCTCAGACCCAGTACTTC.

The CDR3 region is CASSPDGSNQPQHF. Here the CDR3 DNA reads TGTGCCAGCTCACCTGACGGTAGCAATCAGCCCCAGCATTTT. V usage is TRBV18 and J usage is TRBJ1-5; no clear D gene. Trimming shortened V by 3 bases and J by 0 bases, and 6 bases separated the two germline ends. There are 14 residues in the CDR3. Germline V gives CDR1 KGHSH, CDR2 LQKENI.

This chain joins TRBV6-4 and TRBJ2-5; TRBD2 matches 8 bases. Germline V gene lookup returns CDR1 MRHNA and CDR2 SNTAGT. With 6 bases clipped from V and 3 bases from J, the junction kept 12 bases outside the gene matches. This CDR3 region has 16 residues. The chain's CDR3 is CASRNVTSGRKETQYF. In DNA form, the CDR3 reads TGTGCCAGCAGGAACGTAACTAGCGGAAGGAAAGAGACCCAGTACTTC.